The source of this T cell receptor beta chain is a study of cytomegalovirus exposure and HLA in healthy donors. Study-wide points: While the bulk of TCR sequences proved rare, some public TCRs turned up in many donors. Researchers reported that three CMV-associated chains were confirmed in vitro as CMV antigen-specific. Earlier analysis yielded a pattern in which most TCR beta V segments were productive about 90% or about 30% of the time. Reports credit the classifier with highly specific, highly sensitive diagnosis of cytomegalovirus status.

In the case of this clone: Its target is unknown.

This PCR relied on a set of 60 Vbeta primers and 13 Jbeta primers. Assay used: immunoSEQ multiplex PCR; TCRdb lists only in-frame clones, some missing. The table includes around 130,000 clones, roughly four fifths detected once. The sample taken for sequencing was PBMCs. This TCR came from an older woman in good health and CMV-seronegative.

CDR3 amino acids: CSVFTRTGAYGYTF. The CDR3, as DNA: TGCAGCGTTTTTACGCGGACAGGCGCCTATGGCTACACCTTC. This chain joins TRBV29-1 and TRBJ1-2, with 7 bases aligning to TRBD1. J gave up 4 bases and V 5 bases, and 10 bases lay outside the gene matches. Germline CDR1 is SQVTM and CDR2 is ANQGSEA. This CDR3 is 14 amino acids long.